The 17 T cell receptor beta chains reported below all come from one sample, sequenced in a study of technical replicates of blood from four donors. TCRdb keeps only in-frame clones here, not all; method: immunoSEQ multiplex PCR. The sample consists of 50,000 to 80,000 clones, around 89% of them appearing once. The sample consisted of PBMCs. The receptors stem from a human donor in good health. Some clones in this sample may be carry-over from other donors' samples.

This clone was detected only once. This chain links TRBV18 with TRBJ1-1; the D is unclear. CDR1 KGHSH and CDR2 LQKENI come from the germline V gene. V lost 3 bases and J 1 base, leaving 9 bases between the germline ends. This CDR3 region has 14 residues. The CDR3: CASSPFTSNTEAFF. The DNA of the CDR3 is TGTGCCAGCTCACCTTTTACATCGAACACTGAAGCTTTCTTT.

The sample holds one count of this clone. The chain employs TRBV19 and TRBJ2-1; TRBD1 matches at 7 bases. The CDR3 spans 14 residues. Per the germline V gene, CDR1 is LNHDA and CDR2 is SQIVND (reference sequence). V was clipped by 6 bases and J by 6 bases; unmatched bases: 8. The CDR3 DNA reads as TGTGCCAGTAGCGTCGGGACAGCTTTCAATGAGCAGTTCTTC. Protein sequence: CASSVGTAFNEQFF. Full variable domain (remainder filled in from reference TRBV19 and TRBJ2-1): DGGITQSPKYLFRKEGQNVTLSCEQNLNHDAMYWYRQDPGQGLRLIYYSQIVNDFQKGDIAEGYSVSREKKESFPLTVTSAQKNPTAFYLCASSVGTAFNEQFFGPGTRLTVL.

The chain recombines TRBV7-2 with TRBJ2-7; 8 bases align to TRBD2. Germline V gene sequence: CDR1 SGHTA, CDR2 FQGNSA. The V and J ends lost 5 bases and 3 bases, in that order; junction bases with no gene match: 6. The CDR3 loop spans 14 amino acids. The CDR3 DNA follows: TGTGCCAGCAGCACCAATAGCGGGAACTACGAGCAGTACTTC. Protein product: CASSTNSGNYEQYF.

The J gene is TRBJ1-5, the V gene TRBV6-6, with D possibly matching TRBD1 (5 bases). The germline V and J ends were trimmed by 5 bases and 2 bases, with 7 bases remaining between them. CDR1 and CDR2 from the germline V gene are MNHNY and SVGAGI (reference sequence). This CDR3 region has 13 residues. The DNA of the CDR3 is TGTGCCAGCAGTCGGGGGGGCAATCAGCCCCAGCATTTT. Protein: CASSRGGNQPQHF.

The DNA for the CDR3 is TGTGCCAGCAGCTTAAACGGGAACATTCAGTACTTC. Translating it yields CASSLNGNIQYF. The chain uses TRBV7-2 and TRBJ2-4; D not resolved. Germline values: CDR1 SGHTA, CDR2 FQGNSA. V shed 2 bases and J shed 7 bases, with 6 bases lying between them. This CDR3 region has 12 residues. The full variable domain, rest sourced from reference TRBV7-2 and TRBJ2-4, is GAGVSQSPSNKVTEKGKDVELRCDPISGHTALYWYRQSLGQGLEFLIYFQGNSAPDKSGLPSDRFSAERTGGSVSTLTIQRTQQEDSAVYLCASSLNGNIQYFGAGTRLSVL.

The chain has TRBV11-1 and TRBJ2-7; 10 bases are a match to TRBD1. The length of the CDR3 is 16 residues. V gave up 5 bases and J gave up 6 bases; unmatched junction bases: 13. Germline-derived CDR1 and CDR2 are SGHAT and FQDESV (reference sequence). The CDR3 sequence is CASSRLTGTGVSEQYF. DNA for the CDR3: TGTGCCAGCAGCAGGCTTACCGGGACAGGGGTCTCCGAGCAGTACTTC. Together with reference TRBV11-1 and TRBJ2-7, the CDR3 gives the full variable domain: EAEVAQSPRYKITEKSQAVAFWCDPISGHATLYWYRQILGQGPELLVQFQDESVVDDSQLPKDRFSAERLKGVDSTLKIQPAELGDSAMYLCASSRLTGTGVSEQYFGPGTRLTVT.

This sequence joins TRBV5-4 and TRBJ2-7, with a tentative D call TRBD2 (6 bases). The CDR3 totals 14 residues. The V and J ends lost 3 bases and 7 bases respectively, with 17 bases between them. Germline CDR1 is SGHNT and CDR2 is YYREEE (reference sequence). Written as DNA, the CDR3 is TGTGCCAGCAGCTCGGGAGCGGCGACTAGGGAGCAGTACTTC. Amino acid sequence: CASSSGAATREQYF.

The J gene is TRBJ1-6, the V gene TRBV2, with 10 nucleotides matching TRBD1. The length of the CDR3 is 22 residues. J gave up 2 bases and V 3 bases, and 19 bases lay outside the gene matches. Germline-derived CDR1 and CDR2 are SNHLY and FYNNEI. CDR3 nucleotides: TGTGCCAGCAGTGATAGTCGGTGGACAGGGGGTTTGCTAAGGGCCTATAATTCACCCCTCCACTTT. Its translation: CASSDSRWTGGLLRAYNSPLHF. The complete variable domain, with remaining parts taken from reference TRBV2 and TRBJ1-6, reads EPEVTQTPSHQVTQMGQEVILRCVPISNHLYFYWYRQILGQKVEFLVSFYNNEISEKSEIFDDQFSVERPDGSNFTLKIRSTKLEDSAMYFCASSDSRWTGGLLRAYNSPLHFGNGTRLTVT.

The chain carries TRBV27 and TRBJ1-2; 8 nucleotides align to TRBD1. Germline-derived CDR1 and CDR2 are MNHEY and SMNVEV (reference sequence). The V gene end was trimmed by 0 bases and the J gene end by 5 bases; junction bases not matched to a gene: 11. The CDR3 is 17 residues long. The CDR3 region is CASSLSSKTGDRYGYTF. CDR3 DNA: TGTGCCAGCAGTTTATCGTCAAAGACAGGGGACCGGTATGGCTACACCTTC.

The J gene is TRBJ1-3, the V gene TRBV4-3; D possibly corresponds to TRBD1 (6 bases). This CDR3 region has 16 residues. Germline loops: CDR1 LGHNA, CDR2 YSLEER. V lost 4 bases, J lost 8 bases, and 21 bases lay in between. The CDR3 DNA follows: TGCGCCAGCAGCCCCGGGACACGGGTCAGCCAGTACACCATATATTTT. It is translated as CASSPGTRVSQYTIYF.

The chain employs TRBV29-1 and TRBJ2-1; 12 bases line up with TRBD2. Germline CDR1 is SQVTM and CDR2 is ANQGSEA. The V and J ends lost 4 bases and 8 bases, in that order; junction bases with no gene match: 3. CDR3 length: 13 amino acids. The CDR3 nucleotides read TGCAGCGTTGTGACTAGCGGGAGAGATGAGCAGTTCTTC. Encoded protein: CSVVTSGRDEQFF.

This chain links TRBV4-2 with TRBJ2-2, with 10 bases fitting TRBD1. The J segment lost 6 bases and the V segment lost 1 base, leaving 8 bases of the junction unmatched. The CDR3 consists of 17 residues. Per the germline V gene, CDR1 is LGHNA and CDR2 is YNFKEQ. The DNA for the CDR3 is TGTGCCAGCAGCCAAGCCGGCGACAGGGGGCGCGCCGGGGAGCTGTTTTTT. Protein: CASSQAGDRGRAGELFF.

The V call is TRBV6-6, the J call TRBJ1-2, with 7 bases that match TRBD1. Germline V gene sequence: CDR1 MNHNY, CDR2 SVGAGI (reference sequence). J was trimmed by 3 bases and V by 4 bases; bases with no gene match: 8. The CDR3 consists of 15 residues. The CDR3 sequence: CASSFTRDSHYGYTF. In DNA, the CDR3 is TGTGCCAGCAGTTTCACAAGGGACAGCCACTATGGCTACACCTTC.

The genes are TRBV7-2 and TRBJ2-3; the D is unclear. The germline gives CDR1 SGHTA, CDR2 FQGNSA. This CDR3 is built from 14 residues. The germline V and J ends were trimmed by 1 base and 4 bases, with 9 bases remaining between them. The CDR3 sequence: CASSLGARADTQYF. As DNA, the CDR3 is TGTGCCAGCAGCTTAGGAGCCCGCGCAGATACGCAGTATTTT.

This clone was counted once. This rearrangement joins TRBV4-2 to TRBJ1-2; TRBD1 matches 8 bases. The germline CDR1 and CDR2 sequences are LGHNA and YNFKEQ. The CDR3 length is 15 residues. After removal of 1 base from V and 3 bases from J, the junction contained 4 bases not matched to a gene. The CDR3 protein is CASSQAGQADYGYTF. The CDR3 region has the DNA TGTGCCAGCAGCCAAGCGGGACAGGCAGACTATGGCTACACCTTC.

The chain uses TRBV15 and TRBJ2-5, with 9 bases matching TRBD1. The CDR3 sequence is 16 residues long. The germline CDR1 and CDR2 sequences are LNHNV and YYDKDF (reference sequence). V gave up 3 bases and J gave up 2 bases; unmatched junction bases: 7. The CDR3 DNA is TGTGCCACCAGCAGGGTCACAGGGGGCCTGCAAGAGACCCAGTACTTC. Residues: CATSRVTGGLQETQYF.

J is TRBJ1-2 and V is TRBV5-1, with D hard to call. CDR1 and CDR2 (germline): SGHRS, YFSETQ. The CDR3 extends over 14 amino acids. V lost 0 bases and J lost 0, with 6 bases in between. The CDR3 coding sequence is TGCGCCAGCAGCTTGGACACCTCTAACTATGGCTACACCTTC. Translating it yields CASSLDTSNYGYTF.